In its sample, the clone carrying this T cell receptor beta chain was seen once. The data belong to a study of PD-1 blockade in classical Hodgkin lymphoma. Every one of the patients relapsed after autologous stem cell transplantation (brentuximab vedotin exposure was variable). Patients had relapsed/refractory classical Hodgkin lymphoma with complete response, partial response or progressive disease as best response. Germline values: CDR1 MNHEY, CDR2 SVGAGI. The CDR3 runs 15 residues. V was clipped by 6 bases and J by 0 bases, with 14 bases between them. Profiled with immunoSEQ multiplex PCR; TCRdb holds only in-frame clones, not every one. The table has roughly 62,000 clones, about 91% seen once.

The chain uses TRBV6-5 and TRBJ1-2; D is uncertain. This material consisted of peripheral blood mononuclear cells (PBMCs), taken at baseline. This sequence originates from a human donor with classical Hodgkin lymphoma. Here the CDR3 DNA reads TGTGCCAGCAGACGGGAGGGAAGTGCTAACTATGGCTACACCTTC. Its translation: CASRREGSANYGYTF.